These 25 T cell receptor beta chains were all obtained from the same sample, sequenced in a study of blood T cell repertoires in COVID-19 (dated by TCRdb to 2018 to 2021). Receptor libraries were prepared by the immunoSEQ multiplex PCR assay. TCRdb's version of the immuneACCESS table is confined to in-frame rearrangements and falls short of the full clone set. An unresolved V gene accounts for under half of the shortfall where checked; the remainder is of unknown origin. This sample lists roughly 340,000 clones; 85% to 90% were detected once. About 6% of the sample rests with the top ten. Source material: peripheral blood. These receptor sequences come from a woman aged 45-65 years with COVID-19, enrolled during active disease.

The chain has TRBV6-5 and TRBJ1-5; TRBD1 matches at 9 bases. The CDR3 length is 15 residues. Germline lookup yields CDR1 MNHEY and CDR2 SVGAGI. Trimming cost V 4 bases and J 2 bases; bases outside gene matches: 3. Written as DNA, the CDR3 is TGTGCCAGCAGTTCCAGGACAGGGGGCAATCAGCCCCAGCATTTT. Residues: CASSSRTGGNQPQHF.

This clone was picked up a small number of times. The rearrangement joins TRBV9 to TRBJ1-6; 7 nucleotides agree with TRBD1. The CDR3 length is 14 residues. Germline assignment: CDR1 SGDLS and CDR2 YYNGEE. The junction had 4 bases not matched to a gene; V was cut back by 2 bases and J by 8 bases. The CDR3 protein is CASSVGQGDSPLHF. CDR3 in DNA: TGTGCCAGCAGCGTGGGGCAGGGGGATTCACCCCTCCACTTT.

This clone was counted once. The V and J genes are TRBV18 and TRBJ2-2; 10 nucleotides align to TRBD2. The germline CDR1 and CDR2 sequences are KGHSH and LQKENI. The CDR3 covers 16 residues. Trimming took 5 bases from V and 5 from J; bases not matched to a gene: 8. In DNA, the CDR3 is TGTGCCAGCTCATCAGCGGGAGGGCCCTTGACCGGGGAGCTGTTTTTT. This encodes CASSSAGGPLTGELFF.

About this clone itself: The same CDR3 arises from other DNA sequences in this sample as well. This rearrangement joins TRBV24-1 to TRBJ1-3; no firm D call. This CDR3 is 15 amino acids long. From germline, CDR1 is KGHDR and CDR2 SFDVKD. V lost 4 bases to trimming and J lost 4 bases, with 13 bases between them. The CDR3 is CATSDPRGPGNTIYF. CDR3 bases: TGTGCCACCAGTGACCCTCGGGGTCCCGGAAACACCATATATTTT.

The gene calls are TRBV11-3 and TRBJ2-5; D unclear. The germline gives CDR1 SGHNT, CDR2 YENEEA. Trimming removed 1 base at V and 9 bases at J, with 12 bases between. The CDR3 is 13 amino acids. CDR3 sequence reads: CASSLGPLAAQYF. CDR3 in DNA: TGTGCCAGCAGCTTAGGCCCACTGGCGGCCCAGTACTTC.

The chain uses TRBV3-1 (or the pseudogene TRBV3-2) and TRBJ1-2; 7 bases match TRBD1. The CDR3 loop spans 17 amino acids. Trimming removed 2 bases from V and 4 bases from J; junction bases left unmatched: 13. CDR1 is LGHDT and CDR2 is YNNKEL in the germline V gene (reference sequence). The CDR3 DNA sequence: TGTGCCAGCAGCCAATATTACACAGGGGTGCATGGCTATGGCTACACCTTC. This translates into CASSQYYTGVHGYGYTF.

The chain recombines TRBV18 with TRBJ2-1; the D gene is possibly TRBD1 (6 bases). Germline V CDR1 and CDR2: KGHSH, LQKENI. V was shortened by 0 bases and J by 4 bases, with 16 bases between the two germline ends. CDR3 length: 17 residues. CDR3 loop: CASSPPSGTTKYNEQFF. The DNA for the CDR3 is TGTGCCAGCTCACCACCCTCCGGGACAACCAAATACAATGAGCAGTTCTTC. Using reference TRBV18 and TRBJ2-1 for the parts outside the CDR3, the full variable domain is NAGVMQNPRHLVRRRGQEARLRCSPMKGHSHVYWYRQLPEEGLKFMVYLQKENIIDESGMPKERFSAEFPKEGPSILRIQQVVRGDSAAYFCASSPPSGTTKYNEQFFGPGTRLTVL.

To note about this clone: This CDR3 is also generated by other DNA sequences in the sample. The chain is built from TRBV20-1 and TRBJ2-5; perhaps TRBD2 as D (5 bases). Germline CDR1 DFQATT, CDR2 SNEGSKA (reference sequence). V was trimmed by 4 bases and J by 4 bases, leaving 7 bases between them. The CDR3 totals 11 residues. CDR3 nucleotide sequence: TGCAGTGCTATACGGGGAGAGACCCAGTACTTC. As protein: CSAIRGETQYF.

The table lists this clone with a count of one. This sequence joins TRBV11-2 and TRBJ1-1; TRBD1 is a possible D gene (6 bases). This CDR3 is 14 amino acids long. Deletions cut 8 bases from V and 3 bases from J, with 16 bases between. Germline V gene sequence: CDR1 SGHAT, CDR2 FQNNGV. The chain's CDR3 is CASSQMGADTEAFF. As DNA, the CDR3 is TGTGCCAGCTCCCAAATGGGGGCGGACACTGAAGCTTTCTTT.

DNA of the CDR3: TGTGCCAGCTCACCACGGAAGGAGTCGCGGGAGACCCAGTACTTC. It encodes CASSPRKESRETQYF. The genes are TRBV18 and TRBJ2-5; D remains ambiguous. This CDR3 has 15 amino acids. The V gene lost 1 base and the J gene lost 5 bases, with 14 bases spanning the gap. Germline loops: CDR1 KGHSH, CDR2 LQKENI.

In DNA form, the CDR3 reads TGTGCCAGCAGCCGGACCGGGACAGGGGTGGAAAACACCATATATTTT. Translating it yields CASSRTGTGVENTIYF. The chain has TRBV11-2 and TRBJ1-3; 10 bases are shared with TRBD1. The CDR3 contains 16 residues. With 5 bases clipped from V and 6 bases from J, the junction kept 10 bases outside the gene matches. Germline V lookup: CDR1 SGHAT, CDR2 FQNNGV.

CDR3 DNA: TGTGCCAGTAGTGCCGCTTTACGGGGCGGGGAGCTGTTTTTT. This sequence encodes CASSAALRGGELFF. This sequence joins TRBV19 and TRBJ2-2; tentative D call: TRBD2 (5 bases). The CDR3 is made up of 14 amino acids. Looked up from germline, CDR1 is LNHDA and CDR2 is SQIVND (reference sequence). Trimming took off 5 bases at V and 7 bases at J, with 14 bases between the two ends.

For the CDR3, the DNA is TGTGCCAGCAGCTTAGCGAGGGGGTTTCTTCAGCCCCAGCATTTT. It specifies CASSLARGFLQPQHF. V and J are TRBV7-6 and TRBJ1-5; TRBD1 might be the D (6 bases). There are 15 residues in the CDR3. Germline V gives CDR1 SGHVS, CDR2 FNYEAQ. V lost 0 bases and J 6 bases, leaving 12 bases between the germline ends.

This chain links TRBV11-2 with TRBJ2-1; TRBD2 matches at 14 bases. V shed 5 bases, J shed 6 bases, and the junction held 9 bases outside the gene matches. The CDR3 runs 17 residues. In germline, CDR1 is SGHAT, CDR2 FQNNGV. For the CDR3, the DNA is TGTGCCAGCAGCGCAGCCTCGACTAGCGGGAGGGGCAATGAGCAGTTCTTC. Translated, it gives CASSAASTSGRGNEQFF.

This clone has a single count. The rearrangement links TRBV5-6 to TRBJ2-7, with 9 bases lining up with TRBD2. Germline V gene data show CDR1 as SGHDT and CDR2 as YYEEEE. This CDR3 has 14 residues. V was clipped by 7 bases and J by 2 bases; unmatched bases: 7. The CDR3 region is CASDERGVTYEQYF. In DNA, the CDR3 is TGTGCCAGCGACGAGCGGGGGGTAACCTACGAGCAGTACTTC.

V is TRBV7-3 and J is TRBJ2-2, with 8 bases identical to TRBD1. The CDR3 extends over 16 amino acids. The germline gives CDR1 SGHTA, CDR2 FQGTGA. Germline trimming cut 6 bases from V and 1 base from J; bases unmatched to any gene: 7. CDR3 sequence: CASSRDRLGNTGELFF. CDR3 bases: TGTGCCAGCAGTCGGGACAGGCTGGGGAACACCGGGGAGCTGTTTTTT.

J is TRBJ1-6 and V is TRBV4-2, with no clear D. The CDR3 has 17 amino acids. Trimming took 0 bases from V and 9 from J, leaving 18 bases between them. CDR1 LGHNA and CDR2 YNFKEQ come from the germline V gene. The CDR3 is CASSQEMGDYGFSPLHF. CDR3 DNA sequence: TGTGCCAGCAGCCAAGAGATGGGCGACTACGGATTTTCACCCCTCCACTTT.

V usage is TRBV2 and J usage is TRBJ2-3; 8 positions match TRBD2. This CDR3 is 16 amino acids long. With 5 bases clipped from V and 0 bases from J, the junction kept 7 bases outside the gene matches. Looked up from germline, CDR1 is SNHLY and CDR2 is FYNNEI. CDR3 DNA: TGTGCCAGCAGTAAAACTAGCGGACCTAGCACAGATACGCAGTATTTT. This sequence encodes CASSKTSGPSTDTQYF.

V usage is TRBV6-2 or TRBV6-3 and J usage is TRBJ2-7; a weak D match, TRBD2 (6 bases). The germline V gene encodes CDR1 MNHEY and CDR2 SVGEGT. V dropped 2 bases and J dropped 7 bases, with 6 bases sitting between them. This CDR3 contains 11 residues. The CDR3 here is CASSYGREQYF. CDR3 coding DNA: TGTGCCAGCAGTTACGGGAGGGAGCAGTACTTC.

The genes are TRBV6-2 or TRBV6-3 and TRBJ2-2, with 7 bases matching TRBD2. Germline trimming cut 2 bases from V and 0 bases from J; bases unmatched to any gene: 0. Germline CDR1 and CDR2: MNHEY and SVGEGT. There are 15 residues in the CDR3. Here the CDR3 reads CASSYAGANTGELFF. The CDR3 DNA reads TGTGCCAGCAGTTACGCGGGAGCGAACACCGGGGAGCTGTTTTTT.

The chain recombines TRBV5-1 with TRBJ2-1; 13 bases agree with TRBD2. This CDR3 spans 16 amino acids. From germline, CDR1 is SGHRS and CDR2 YFSETQ. With 3 bases clipped from V and 7 bases from J, the junction kept 7 bases outside the gene matches. The CDR3 loop is CASSSLLAGGGNEQFF. Written as DNA, the CDR3 is TGCGCCAGCAGCTCATTACTAGCGGGAGGGGGGAATGAGCAGTTCTTC.

The rearrangement joins TRBV10-2 to TRBJ2-7, with D perhaps TRBD2 (5 bases). The CDR3 contains 13 residues. Germline V lookup: CDR1 WSHSY, CDR2 SAAADI. The V end lost 6 bases, the J end lost 3 bases, and 12 bases lay between the germline ends. The CDR3 spells CASSLAEYYEQYF. CDR3 in DNA: TGCGCCAGCAGCCTAGCAGAATACTACGAGCAGTACTTC.

V is TRBV4-2 and J is TRBJ1-4; 10 bases are a match to TRBD1. CDR3 length equals 16 residues. V shed 1 base and J 6 bases; nucleotides not matched to a gene: 5. The germline CDR1 and CDR2 sequences are LGHNA and YNFKEQ. The CDR3 DNA is TGTGCCAGCAGCCAAGCCTCGGGACAGGGGTATGAAAAACTGTTTTTT. As protein: CASSQASGQGYEKLFF.

The chain recombines TRBV9 with TRBJ2-1; a weak D match, TRBD2 (5 bases). The CDR3 consists of 13 residues. Looked up from germline, CDR1 is SGDLS and CDR2 is YYNGEE. Trimming stripped 5 bases from V and 1 base from J, with 7 bases between. Here the CDR3 DNA reads TGTGCCAGCAGTCGGGATTCCTACAATGAGCAGTTCTTC. It encodes CASSRDSYNEQFF.

V is TRBV13 and J is TRBJ2-2; 9 bases agree with TRBD2. Germline loops: CDR1 PRHDT, CDR2 FYEKMQ (reference sequence). With V trimmed by 1 base and J by 4 bases, 4 bases remained unmatched. The CDR3 loop spans 16 amino acids. CDR3 region: CASSLASGIFTGELFF. The CDR3 DNA reads TGTGCCAGCAGCTTAGCTAGCGGGATTTTCACCGGGGAGCTGTTTTTT.